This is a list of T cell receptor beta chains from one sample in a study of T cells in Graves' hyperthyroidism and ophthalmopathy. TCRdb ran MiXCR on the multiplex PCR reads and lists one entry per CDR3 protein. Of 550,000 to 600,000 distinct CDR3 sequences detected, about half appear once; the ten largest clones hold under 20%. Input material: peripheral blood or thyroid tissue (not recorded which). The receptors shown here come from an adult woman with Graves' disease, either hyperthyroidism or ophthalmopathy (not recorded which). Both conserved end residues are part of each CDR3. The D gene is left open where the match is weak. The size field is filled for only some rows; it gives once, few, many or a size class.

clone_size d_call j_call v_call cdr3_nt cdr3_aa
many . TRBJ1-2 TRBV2 TGTGCCAGCAGTGAAGGAGGGGCAGGGTATGGCTACACCTTC CASSEGGAGYGYTF
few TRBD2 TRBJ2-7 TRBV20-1 TGCAGTGTTAAAATAGCGGGAGGGTCCTACGAGCAGTACTTC CSVKIAGGSYEQYF
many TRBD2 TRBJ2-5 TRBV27 TGTGCCAGCAGTCGCGGGAGACTCCAGGAGACCCAGTACTTC CASSRGRLQETQYF
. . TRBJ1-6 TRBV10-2 TGCGCCAGCATGAGTGCCGCGAACTATTCACCCCTCCACTTT CASMSAANYSPLHF
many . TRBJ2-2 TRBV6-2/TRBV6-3 TGTGCCAGCGGTGGCCTGGCAGGGTCGGCCGGGGAGCTGTTTTTT CASGGLAGSAGELFF
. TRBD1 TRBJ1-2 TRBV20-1 TGCAGTGCTTATACCCGGGACAGTCGAGCCGCCGACTTC CSAYTRDSRAADF
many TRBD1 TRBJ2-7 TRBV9 TGTGCCAGCAGCGACGGGGACAGACGAGTGTATGAGCAGTACTTC CASSDGDRRVYEQYF
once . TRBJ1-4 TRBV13 TGTGCCAGCAAAGGGTATGAGAGTGAAAAACTGTTTTTT CASKGYESEKLFF
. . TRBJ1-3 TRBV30 TGTGCCTGGAGTGTACGCCTGACCTCTGGAAACACCATATATTTT CAWSVRLTSGNTIYF
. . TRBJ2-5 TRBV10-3 TGTGCCATCGGAGGGTGGCAGGGGATGATGGAGACCCAGTACTTC CAIGGWQGMMETQYF
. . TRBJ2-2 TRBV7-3 TGTGCCAGCATGAACTCCAACACCGGGGAGCTGTTTTTT CASMNSNTGELFF
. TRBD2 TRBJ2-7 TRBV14 TGTGCCAGCAGCCAAGGGGGACTATCTCGTCGTGAGCAGTACTTC CASSQGGLSRREQYF
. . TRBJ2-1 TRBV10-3 TGTGCCATCAGTGAGTCCAGAGGGGAGCAGTTCTTC CAISESRGEQFF
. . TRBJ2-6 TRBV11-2 TGTGCCAGCAGCTTAGAGTTAGTATCTGGGGCCAACGTCCTGACTTTC CASSLELVSGANVLTF
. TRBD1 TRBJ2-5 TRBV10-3 TGTGCCATCAGGGGAGGACAGGGTAACGAGACCCAGTACTTC CAIRGGQGNETQYF
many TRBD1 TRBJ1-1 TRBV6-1 TGTGCCAGCATGGTGGGACAGACTGAAGCTTTCTTT CASMVGQTEAFF
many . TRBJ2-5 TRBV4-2 TGTGCCAGCAGCCAAGAAGGAGGGGGAGTCGGAGAGACCCAGTACTTC CASSQEGGGVGETQYF
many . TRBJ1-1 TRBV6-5 TGTGCCAGCAGTTACACAGCGAACACTGAAGCTTTCTTT CASSYTANTEAFF
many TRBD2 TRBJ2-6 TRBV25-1 TGTGCCAGCAGTACTAGCGGGGAACACTCTGGGGCCAACGTCCTGACTTTC CASSTSGEHSGANVLTF
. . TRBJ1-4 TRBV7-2 TGTGCCAGCAGTTTAAGAGTCCCGAATGAAAAACTGTTTTTT CASSLRVPNEKLFF
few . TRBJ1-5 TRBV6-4 TGTGCCACCGGACAGACAGCTCAGCCCCAGCATTTT CATGQTAQPQHF
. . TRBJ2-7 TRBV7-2 TGTGCCTGGGGACAGACCGGGGGTCAGTACTTC CAWGQTGGQYF
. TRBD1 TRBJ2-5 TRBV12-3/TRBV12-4 TGTGCCAGCAGTTTAGATGACAGGGAGCAAGAGACCCAGTACTTC CASSLDDREQETQYF
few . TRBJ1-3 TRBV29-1 TGCAGCGCGGGAACCTCTGGAAACACCATATATTTT CSAGTSGNTIYF
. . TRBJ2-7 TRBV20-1 TGCAGGGTCGGGGAATACGAGCAGTACTTC CRVGEYEQYF
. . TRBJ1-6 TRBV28 TGTGCCAGCGGCGCGGCGGTTGGTGACTCCTATAATTCACCCCTCCACTTT CASGAAVGDSYNSPLHF
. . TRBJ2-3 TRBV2 TGTGCCAGCCGAGAGCCTACAGATACGCAGTATTTT CASREPTDTQYF
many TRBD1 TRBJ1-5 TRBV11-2 TGTGCCAGCAGCTTAGACGCTGGACAGGCGGTTCAGCCCCAGCATTTT CASSLDAGQAVQPQHF
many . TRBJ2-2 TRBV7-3 TGTGCCAGCACCCAACCGGGGCTATATACCGGGGAGCTGTTTTTT CASTQPGLYTGELFF
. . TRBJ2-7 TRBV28 TGTGCCACCCTTCCGGGACTTACGTTCGAGCAGTACTTC CATLPGLTFEQYF
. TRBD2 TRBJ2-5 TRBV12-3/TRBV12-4 TGTGCCAGCAGTTTAGCCACGGGGGGACCTGAGACCCAGTACTTC CASSLATGGPETQYF
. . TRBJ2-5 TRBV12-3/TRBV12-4 TGTGCCAGCAGTCTAATTGGGACGGCGACCCAGTACTTC CASSLIGTATQYF
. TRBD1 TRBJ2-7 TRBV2 TGTGCCAGCAGGGTGGGACAGGGACTCGAGCAGTACTTC CASRVGQGLEQYF
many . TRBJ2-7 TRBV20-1 TGCAGTGCTAGAGTCGTAGCTGGGGGTGGGGCTCGCGAGCAGTACTTC CSARVVAGGGAREQYF
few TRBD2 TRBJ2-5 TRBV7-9 TGTGCCAGCAGCTTATTCGGGGGGAGAGATATGGAGACCCAGTACTTC CASSLFGGRDMETQYF
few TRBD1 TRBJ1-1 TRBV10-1 TGCGCCAGCAGTGAGTCTCGGACAGGGAACACTGAAGCTTTCTTT CASSESRTGNTEAFF
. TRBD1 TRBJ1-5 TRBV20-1 TGCAGTGCCCCTCGACAGGGTCGGGATCAGCCCCAGCATTTT CSAPRQGRDQPQHF
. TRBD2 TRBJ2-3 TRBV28 TGTGCCAGCAGTAATCGAGGACTAGAGATAGCGGATACGCAGTATTTT CASSNRGLEIADTQYF
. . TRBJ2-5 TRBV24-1 TGTGCCACCAGTGATTTGCGACAGGCCAACCAAGAGACCCAGTACTTC CATSDLRQANQETQYF
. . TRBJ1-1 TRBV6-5 TGTGCCAGCAGTTACTCGCGAGGGCAAGGGAACACTGAAGCTTTCTTT CASSYSRGQGNTEAFF
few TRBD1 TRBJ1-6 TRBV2 TGTGCCAGCAGTGAAGGACAGGGCGGCTCACCCCTCCACTTT CASSEGQGGSPLHF
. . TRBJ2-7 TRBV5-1 TGCGCCAGCAGCCCCCGATTCGGGCAGTACTTC CASSPRFGQYF
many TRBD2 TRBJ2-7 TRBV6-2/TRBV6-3 TGTGCCAGCACCCCTTGGGCTCGAAGCGGGGTACCCGAGCAGTACTTC CASTPWARSGVPEQYF
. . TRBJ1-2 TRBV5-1 TGTGCCAGCAGCTCCTCGGAGATGGTAGACTATGGCTACACCTTC CASSSSEMVDYGYTF
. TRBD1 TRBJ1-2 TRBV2 TGTGCCAGCAGTGGAGGCACAGGGGCTGGAAACACCTTC CASSGGTGAGNTF
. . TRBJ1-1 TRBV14 TGTGCCAGCAGCCAAGACGGAAGTGTAAACCCGGTGAACACTGAAGCTTTCTTT CASSQDGSVNPVNTEAFF
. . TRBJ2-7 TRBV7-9 TGTGCCAGCAGCGTTCAGGGTGTGGGCTCCTACGAGCAGTACTTC CASSVQGVGSYEQYF
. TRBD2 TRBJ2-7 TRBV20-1 TGCAGTGCTAGATCCACGGGACTAGCCTACGAGCAGTACTTC CSARSTGLAYEQYF
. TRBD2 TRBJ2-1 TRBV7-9 TGTGCCAGCAGCCCTACCCTAGCGGGAGGGTACAATGAGCAGTTCTTC CASSPTLAGGYNEQFF
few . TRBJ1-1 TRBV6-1 TGTGCCAGCAGTTGGGCGGGCAGGTTCCACACTGAAGCTTTCTTT CASSWAGRFHTEAFF
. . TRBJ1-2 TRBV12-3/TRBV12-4 TGTGCCAGCAGTTACTACACCGGGACTATGCACTACACCTTC CASSYYTGTMHYTF
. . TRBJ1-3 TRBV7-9 TGTGCCAGCAGCCCCCCAGGGTCAAGAAACACCATATATTTT CASSPPGSRNTIYF
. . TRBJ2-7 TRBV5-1 TGCGCCAGCAGCTCCCTACCCGGCAAGGGCATCGAGCAGTACTTC CASSSLPGKGIEQYF
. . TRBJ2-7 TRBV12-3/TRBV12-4 TGTGCCAGCAGTTTAGAGGGCAAGGGTTCCCTCCGACCCTACGAGCAGTACTTC CASSLEGKGSLRPYEQYF
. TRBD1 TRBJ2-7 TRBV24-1 TGTGCCACCAGTGATTCGCGACAGGGTTCCTACGAGCAGTACTTC CATSDSRQGSYEQYF